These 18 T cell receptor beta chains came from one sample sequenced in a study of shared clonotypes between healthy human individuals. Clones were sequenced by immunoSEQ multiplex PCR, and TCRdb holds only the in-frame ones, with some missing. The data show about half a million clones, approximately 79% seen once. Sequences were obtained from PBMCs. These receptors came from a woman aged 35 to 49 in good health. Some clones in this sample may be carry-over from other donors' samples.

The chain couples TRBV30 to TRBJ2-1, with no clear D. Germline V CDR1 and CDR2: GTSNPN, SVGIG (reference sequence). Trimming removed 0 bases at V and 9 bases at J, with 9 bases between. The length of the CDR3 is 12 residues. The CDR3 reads CAWSVTSVEQFF. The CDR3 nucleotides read TGTGCCTGGAGTGTAACGTCGGTTGAGCAGTTCTTC.

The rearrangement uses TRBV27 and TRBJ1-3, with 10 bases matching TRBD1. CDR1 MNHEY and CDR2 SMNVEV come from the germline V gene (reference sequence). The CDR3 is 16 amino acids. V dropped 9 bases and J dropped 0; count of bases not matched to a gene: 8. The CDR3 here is CASLKDRGYSGNTIYF. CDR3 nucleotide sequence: TGTGCCAGTCTGAAGGACAGGGGGTACTCTGGAAACACCATATATTTT.

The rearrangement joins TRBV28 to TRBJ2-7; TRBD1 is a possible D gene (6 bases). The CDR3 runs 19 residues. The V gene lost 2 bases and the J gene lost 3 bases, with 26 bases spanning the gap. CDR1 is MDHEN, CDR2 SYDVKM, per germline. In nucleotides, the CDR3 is TGTGCCAGCAGTTTAAGGGCCACCCGGACAGATCCGAGGAACTACGAGCAGTACTTC. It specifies CASSLRATRTDPRNYEQYF.

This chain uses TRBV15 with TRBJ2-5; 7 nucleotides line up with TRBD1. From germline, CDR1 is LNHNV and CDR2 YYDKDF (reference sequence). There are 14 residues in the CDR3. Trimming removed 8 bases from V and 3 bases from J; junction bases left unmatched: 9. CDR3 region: CATPRFDREETQYF. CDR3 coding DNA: TGTGCCACCCCCCGATTCGACAGGGAAGAGACCCAGTACTTC. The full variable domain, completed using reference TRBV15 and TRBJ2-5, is DAMVIQNPRYQVTQFGKPVTLSCSQTLNHNVMYWYQQKSSQAPKLLFHYYDKDFNNEADTPDNFQSRRPNTSFCFLDIRSPGLGDTAMYLCATPRFDREETQYFGPGTRLLVL.

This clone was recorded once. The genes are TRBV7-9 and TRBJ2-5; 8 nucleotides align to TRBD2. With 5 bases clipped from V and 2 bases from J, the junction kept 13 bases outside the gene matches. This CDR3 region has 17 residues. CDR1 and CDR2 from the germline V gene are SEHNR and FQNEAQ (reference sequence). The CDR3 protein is CASSPAPLAGPQETQYF. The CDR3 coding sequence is TGTGCCAGCAGCCCTGCCCCTTTAGCGGGGCCGCAAGAGACCCAGTACTTC.

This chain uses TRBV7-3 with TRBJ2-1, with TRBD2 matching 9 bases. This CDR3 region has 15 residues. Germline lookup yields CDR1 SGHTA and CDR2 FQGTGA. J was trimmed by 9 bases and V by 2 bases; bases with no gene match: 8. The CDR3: CASSLGLAGMGEQFF. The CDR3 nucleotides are TGTGCCAGCAGCTTAGGTCTAGCGGGAATGGGTGAGCAGTTCTTC.

The CDR3 protein is CASSHPRWTSDWTGELFF. The DNA of the CDR3 is TGTGCCAGCAGCCATCCCCGGTGGACTAGCGATTGGACCGGGGAGCTGTTTTTT. This sequence joins TRBV14 and TRBJ2-2, with 9 bases lining up with TRBD2. V lost 3 bases to trimming and J lost 5 bases; unmatched junction nucleotides: 13. The germline V gene has CDR1 SGHDN and CDR2 FVKESK. The CDR3 totals 18 residues.

This CDR3 is CASSLNHGGYNQPQHF. The CDR3 DNA follows: TGCGCCAGCAGCCTCAATCACGGAGGGTACAATCAGCCCCAGCATTTT. V is TRBV4-3 and J is TRBJ1-5; D remains unclear. The ends were cut back, 4 bases at V and 3 bases at J, with 16 bases in the middle. The germline CDR1 and CDR2 sequences are LGHNA and YSLEER. The CDR3 is 16 amino acids.

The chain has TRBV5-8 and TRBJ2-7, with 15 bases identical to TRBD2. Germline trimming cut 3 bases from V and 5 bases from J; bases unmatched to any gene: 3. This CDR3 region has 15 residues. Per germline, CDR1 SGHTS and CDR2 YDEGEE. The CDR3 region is CASSWGLAGGDEQYF. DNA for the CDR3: TGTGCCAGCAGCTGGGGACTAGCGGGAGGCGACGAGCAGTACTTC.

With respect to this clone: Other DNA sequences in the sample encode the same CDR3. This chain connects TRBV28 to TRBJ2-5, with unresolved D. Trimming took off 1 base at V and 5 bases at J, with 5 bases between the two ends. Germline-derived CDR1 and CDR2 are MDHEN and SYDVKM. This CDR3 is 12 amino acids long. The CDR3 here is CASSLFGETQYF. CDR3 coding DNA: TGTGCCAGCAGTTTATTCGGCGAGACCCAGTACTTC.

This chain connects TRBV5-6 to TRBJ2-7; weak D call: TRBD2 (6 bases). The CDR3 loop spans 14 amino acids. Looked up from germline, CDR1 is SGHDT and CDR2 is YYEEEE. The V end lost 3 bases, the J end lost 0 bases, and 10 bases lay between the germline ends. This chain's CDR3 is CASSWGDSSYEQYF. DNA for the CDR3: TGTGCCAGCAGCTGGGGGGATAGCTCCTACGAGCAGTACTTC.

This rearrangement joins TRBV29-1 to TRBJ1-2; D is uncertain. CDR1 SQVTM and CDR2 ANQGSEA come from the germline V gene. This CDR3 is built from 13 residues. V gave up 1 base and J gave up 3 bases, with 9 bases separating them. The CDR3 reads CSVEGAGHYGYTF. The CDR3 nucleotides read TGCAGCGTTGAAGGGGCGGGTCACTATGGCTACACCTTC.

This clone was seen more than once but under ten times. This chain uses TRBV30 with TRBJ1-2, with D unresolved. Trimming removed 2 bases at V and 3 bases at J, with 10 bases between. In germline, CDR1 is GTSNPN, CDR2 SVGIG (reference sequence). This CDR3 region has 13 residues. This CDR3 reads CAWSSRVDYGYTF. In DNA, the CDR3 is TGTGCCTGGAGTTCCCGGGTAGACTATGGCTACACCTTC.

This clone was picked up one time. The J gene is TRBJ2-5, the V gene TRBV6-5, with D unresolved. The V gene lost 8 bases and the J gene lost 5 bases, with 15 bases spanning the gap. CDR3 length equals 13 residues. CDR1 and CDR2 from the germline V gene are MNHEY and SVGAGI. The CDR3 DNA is TGTGCCAGCGGGCGTAGCTTCGTGGAGACCCAGTACTTC. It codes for CASGRSFVETQYF.

The CDR3 spells CASTNGLPTGNTIYF. CDR3 nucleotides: TGTGCCAGCACCAACGGACTCCCGACTGGAAACACCATATATTTT. This rearrangement joins TRBV9 to TRBJ1-3; D remains unclear. Germline V gives CDR1 SGDLS, CDR2 YYNGEE. CDR3 length: 15 amino acids. V shed 6 bases and J shed 2 bases, with 15 bases lying between them.

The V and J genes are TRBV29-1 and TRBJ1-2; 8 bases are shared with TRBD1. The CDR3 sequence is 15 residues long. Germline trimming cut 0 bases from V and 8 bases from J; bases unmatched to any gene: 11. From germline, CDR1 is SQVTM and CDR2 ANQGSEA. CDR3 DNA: TGCAGCGTTGAAGATCGGGAAGGACAGGGAGGAGGCTACACCTTC. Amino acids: CSVEDREGQGGGYTF.

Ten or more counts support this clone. CDR3 loop: CASSQVQASYEQYF. The DNA for the CDR3 is TGTGCCAGCAGCCAAGTACAGGCCTCCTACGAGCAGTACTTC. The chain has TRBV14 and TRBJ2-7; TRBD1 might be the D (5 bases). The CDR3 length is 14 residues. Trimming pared 1 base from V and 0 bases from J, leaving 7 bases between. Germline V gives CDR1 SGHDN, CDR2 FVKESK.

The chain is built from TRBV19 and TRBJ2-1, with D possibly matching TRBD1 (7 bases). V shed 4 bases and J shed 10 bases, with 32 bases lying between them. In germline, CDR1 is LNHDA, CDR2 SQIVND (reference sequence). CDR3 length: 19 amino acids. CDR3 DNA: TGTGCCAGTAGTAAGGCCCCCTCCGGGGCAGGGGGGCGTCTCGGAGAGCAGTTCTTC. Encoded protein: CASSKAPSGAGGRLGEQFF.